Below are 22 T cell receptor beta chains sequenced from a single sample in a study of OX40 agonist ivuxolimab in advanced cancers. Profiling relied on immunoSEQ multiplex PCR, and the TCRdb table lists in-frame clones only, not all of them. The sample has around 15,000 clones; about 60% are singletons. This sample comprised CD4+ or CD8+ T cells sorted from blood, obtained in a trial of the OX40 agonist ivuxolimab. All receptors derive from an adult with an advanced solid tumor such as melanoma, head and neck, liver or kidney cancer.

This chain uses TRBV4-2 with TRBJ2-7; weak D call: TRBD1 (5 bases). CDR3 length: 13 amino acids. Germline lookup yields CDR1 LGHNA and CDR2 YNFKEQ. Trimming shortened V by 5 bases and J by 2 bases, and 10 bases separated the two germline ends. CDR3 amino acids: CASSSSTAYEQYF. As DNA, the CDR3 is TGTGCCAGCAGCTCCTCGACAGCCTACGAGCAGTACTTC.

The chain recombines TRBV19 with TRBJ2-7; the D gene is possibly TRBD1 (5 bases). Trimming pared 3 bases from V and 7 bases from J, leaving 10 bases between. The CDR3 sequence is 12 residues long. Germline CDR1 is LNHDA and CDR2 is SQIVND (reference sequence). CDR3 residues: CASSMGPDEQYF. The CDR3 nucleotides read TGTGCCAGTAGTATGGGGCCAGATGAGCAGTACTTC. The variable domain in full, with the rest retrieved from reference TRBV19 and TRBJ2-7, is DGGITQSPKYLFRKEGQNVTLSCEQNLNHDAMYWYRQDPGQGLRLIYYSQIVNDFQKGDIAEGYSVSREKKESFPLTVTSAQKNPTAFYLCASSMGPDEQYFGPGTRLTVT.

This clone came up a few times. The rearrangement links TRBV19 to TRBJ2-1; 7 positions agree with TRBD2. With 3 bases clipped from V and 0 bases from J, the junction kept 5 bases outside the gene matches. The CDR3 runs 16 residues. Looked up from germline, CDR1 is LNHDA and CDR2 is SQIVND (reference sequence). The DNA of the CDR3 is TGTGCCAGTAGTATTGGGGGGGTTAACTCCTACAATGAGCAGTTCTTC. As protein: CASSIGGVNSYNEQFF.

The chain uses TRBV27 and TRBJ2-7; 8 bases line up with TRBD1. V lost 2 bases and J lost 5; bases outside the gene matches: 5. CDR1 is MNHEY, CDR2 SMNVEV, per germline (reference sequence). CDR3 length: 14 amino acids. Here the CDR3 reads CASSLPGQGNEQYF. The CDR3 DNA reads TGTGCCAGCAGTTTACCCGGACAGGGTAACGAGCAGTACTTC.

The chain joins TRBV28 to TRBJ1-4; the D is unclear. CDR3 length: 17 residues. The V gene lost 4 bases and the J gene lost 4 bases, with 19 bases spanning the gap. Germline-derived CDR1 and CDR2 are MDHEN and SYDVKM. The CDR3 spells CASSSESGQSVNEKLFF. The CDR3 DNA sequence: TGTGCCAGCAGTTCCGAATCCGGCCAGTCGGTTAATGAAAAACTGTTTTTT. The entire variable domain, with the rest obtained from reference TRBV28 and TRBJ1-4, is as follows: DVKVTQSSRYLVKRTGEKVFLECVQDMDHENMFWYRQDPGLGLRLIYFSYDVKMKEKGDIPEGYSVSREKKERFSLILESASTNQTSMYLCASSSESGQSVNEKLFFGSGTQLSVL.

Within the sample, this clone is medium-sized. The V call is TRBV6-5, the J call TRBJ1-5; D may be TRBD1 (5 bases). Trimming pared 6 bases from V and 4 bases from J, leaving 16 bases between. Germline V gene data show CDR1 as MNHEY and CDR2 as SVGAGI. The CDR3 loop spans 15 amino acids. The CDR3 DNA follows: TGTGCCAGCAGCGCCGAGGGGCGGCGGAATCAGCCCCAGCATTTT. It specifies CASSAEGRRNQPQHF.

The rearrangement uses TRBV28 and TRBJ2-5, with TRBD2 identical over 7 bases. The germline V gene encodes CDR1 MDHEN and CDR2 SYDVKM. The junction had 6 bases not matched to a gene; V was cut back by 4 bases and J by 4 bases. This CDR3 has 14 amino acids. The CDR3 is CASSYRLAGETQYF. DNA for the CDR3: TGTGCCAGCAGTTATAGACTAGCCGGAGAGACCCAGTACTTC.

The DNA for the CDR3 is TGTGCCGTGGGCCGTGACACCGGGGAGCTGTTTTTT. Protein: CAVGRDTGELFF. This chain uses TRBV10-3 with TRBJ2-2; D not resolved. Trimming took 11 bases from V and 3 from J, leaving 10 bases between them. CDR3 length: 12 amino acids. From germline, CDR1 is ENHRY and CDR2 SYGVKD.

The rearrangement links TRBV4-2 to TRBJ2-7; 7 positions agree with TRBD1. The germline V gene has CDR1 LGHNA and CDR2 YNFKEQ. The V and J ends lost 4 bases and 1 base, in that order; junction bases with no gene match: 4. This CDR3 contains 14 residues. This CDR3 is CASSPGQPSYEQYF. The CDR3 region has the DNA TGTGCCAGCAGCCCGGGACAGCCGTCCTACGAGCAGTACTTC.

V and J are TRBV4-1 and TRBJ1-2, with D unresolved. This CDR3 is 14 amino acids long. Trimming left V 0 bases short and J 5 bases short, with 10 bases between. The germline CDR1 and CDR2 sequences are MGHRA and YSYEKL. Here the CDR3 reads CASSQDMARYGYTF. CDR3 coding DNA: TGCGCCAGCAGCCAAGATATGGCGAGATATGGCTACACCTTC.

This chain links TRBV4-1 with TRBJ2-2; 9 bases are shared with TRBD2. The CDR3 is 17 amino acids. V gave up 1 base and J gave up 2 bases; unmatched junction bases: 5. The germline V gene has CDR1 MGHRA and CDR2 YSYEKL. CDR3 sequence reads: CASSQVAGGRNTGELFF. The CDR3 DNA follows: TGCGCCAGCAGCCAAGTTGCGGGGGGGCGAAACACCGGGGAGCTGTTTTTT.

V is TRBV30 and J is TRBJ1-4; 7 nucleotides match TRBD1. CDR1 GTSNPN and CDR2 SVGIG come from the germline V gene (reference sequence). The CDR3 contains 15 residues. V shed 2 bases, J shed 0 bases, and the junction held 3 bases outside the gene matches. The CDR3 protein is CAWSTGVATNEKLFF. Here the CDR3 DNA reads TGTGCCTGGAGTACAGGGGTAGCAACTAATGAAAAACTGTTTTTT.

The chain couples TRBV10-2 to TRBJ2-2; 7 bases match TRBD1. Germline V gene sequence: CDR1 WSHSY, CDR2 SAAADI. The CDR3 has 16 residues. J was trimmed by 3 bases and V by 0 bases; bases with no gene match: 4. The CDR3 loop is CASSESTGFYTGELFF. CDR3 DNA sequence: TGCGCCAGCAGTGAGTCGACAGGGTTTTACACCGGGGAGCTGTTTTTT.

The CDR3 region is CASSPGGSDEQYF. The CDR3 coding sequence is TGTGCCAGCAGCCCAGGGGGGTCTGACGAGCAGTACTTC. The chain uses TRBV11-3 and TRBJ2-7, with D perhaps TRBD1 (7 bases). The CDR3 loop spans 13 amino acids. CDR1 SGHNT and CDR2 YENEEA come from the germline V gene. With 5 bases removed from V and 5 bases from J, the gap between germline ends came to 13 bases.

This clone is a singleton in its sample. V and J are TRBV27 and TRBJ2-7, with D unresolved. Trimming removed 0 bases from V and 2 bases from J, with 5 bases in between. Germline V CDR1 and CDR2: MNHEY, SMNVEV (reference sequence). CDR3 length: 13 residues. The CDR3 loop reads CASSLSPAYEQYF. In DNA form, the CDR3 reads TGTGCCAGCAGTTTATCGCCGGCCTACGAGCAGTACTTC.

The CDR3: CASSQVPQGEKLFF. The CDR3 region has the DNA TGCGCCAGCAGCCAAGTTCCCCAGGGAGAAAAACTGTTTTTT. This rearrangement joins TRBV4-1 to TRBJ1-4, with D perhaps TRBD1 (5 bases). The CDR3 contains 14 residues. Trimming left V 1 base short and J 8 bases short, with 11 bases between. CDR1 and CDR2 (germline): MGHRA, YSYEKL.

The CDR3 nucleotides are TGCAGCGTCCAAGACGCTAGCTCCTACAATGAGCAGTTCTTC. This translates into CSVQDASSYNEQFF. This chain uses TRBV29-1 with TRBJ2-1, with unresolved D. Germline CDR1 and CDR2: SQVTM and ANQGSEA. Between the trimmed V and J ends, which lost 6 bases and 0 bases, there was a span of 12 bases. The CDR3 is made up of 14 amino acids.

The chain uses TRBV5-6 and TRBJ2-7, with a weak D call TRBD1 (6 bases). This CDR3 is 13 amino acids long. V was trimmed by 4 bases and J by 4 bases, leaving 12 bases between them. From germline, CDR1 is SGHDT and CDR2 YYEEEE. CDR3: CASSPQGIYEQYF. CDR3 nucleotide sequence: TGTGCCAGCAGCCCTCAGGGGATTTACGAGCAGTACTTC.

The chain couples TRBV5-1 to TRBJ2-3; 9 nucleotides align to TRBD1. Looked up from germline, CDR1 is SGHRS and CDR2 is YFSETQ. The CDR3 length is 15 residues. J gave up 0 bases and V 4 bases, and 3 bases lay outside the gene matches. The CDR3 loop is CASSPGTGSTDTQYF. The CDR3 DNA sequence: TGCGCCAGCAGCCCGGGGACAGGGAGCACAGATACGCAGTATTTT. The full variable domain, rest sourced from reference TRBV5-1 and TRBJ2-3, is KAGVTQTPRYLIKTRGQQVTLSCSPISGHRSVSWYQQTPGQGLQFLFEYFSETQRNKGNFPGRFSGRQFSNSRSEMNVSTLELGDSALYLCASSPGTGSTDTQYFGPGTRLTVL.

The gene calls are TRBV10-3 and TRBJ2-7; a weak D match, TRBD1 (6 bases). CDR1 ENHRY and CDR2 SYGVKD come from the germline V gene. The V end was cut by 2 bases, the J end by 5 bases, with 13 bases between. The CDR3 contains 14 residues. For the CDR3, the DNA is TGTGCCATCAGTGAGCACAGGGAAATCCACGAGCAGTACTTC. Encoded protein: CAISEHREIHEQYF.

CDR3: CASCPAGAGRGYTF. CDR3 nucleotide sequence: TGCGCCAGCTGCCCGGCAGGGGCAGGTCGGGGCTACACCTTC. V is TRBV5-1 and J is TRBJ1-2; D is possibly TRBD1 (6 bases). Between the trimmed V and J ends, which lost 7 bases and 8 bases, there was a span of 21 bases. The V gene's germline CDR1 is SGHRS and CDR2 YFSETQ. This CDR3 comprises 14 residues.

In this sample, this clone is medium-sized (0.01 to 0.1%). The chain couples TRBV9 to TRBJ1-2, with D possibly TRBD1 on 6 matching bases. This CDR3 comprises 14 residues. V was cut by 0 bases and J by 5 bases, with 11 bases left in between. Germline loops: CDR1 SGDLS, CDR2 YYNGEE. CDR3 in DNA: TGTGCCAGCAGCGTAGAAGGCACAGGGTATGGCTACACCTTC. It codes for CASSVEGTGYGYTF.